Following are 8 T cell receptor beta chains from one sample sequenced in a study of breast tumors, draining lymph nodes, adjacent tissues. Breast cancer patients provided tissue from their axillary draining lymph nodes. TCRdb re-called the multiplex PCR reads with MiXCR, one entry per CDR3 protein. The sample gives 120,000 to 150,000 distinct CDR3 sequences, 32% of which show up once; less than 2.5% is in the top ten. Material: axillary lymph node tissue. The receptors were gathered from a female donor with breast cancer. Some clones in this sample may be carry-over from other donors' samples.

This clonotype has at least ten counts. The gene calls are TRBV9 and TRBJ2-3; 7 bases line up with TRBD1. This CDR3 is built from 15 residues. Germline V gene sequence: CDR1 SGDLS, CDR2 YYNGEE. V shed 6 bases, J shed 2 bases, and the junction held 9 bases outside the gene matches. CDR3 in amino acids: CASTLGQALTDTQYF. DNA of the CDR3: TGTGCCAGCACCCTAGGACAGGCCCTCACAGATACGCAGTATTTT.

This clonotype was detected only a few times. With a much larger clone just one base away, this may be a read error. The gene calls are TRBV4-1 and TRBJ1-3, with unresolved D. In germline, CDR1 is MGHRA, CDR2 YSYEKL. This CDR3 comprises 16 residues. The CDR3 sequence is CTSSQVLTVSGNTIYF. For the CDR3, the DNA is TGCACCAGCAGCCAAGTTTTAACCGTATCTGGAAACACCATATATTTT.

This sequence joins TRBV29-1 and TRBJ2-2; D is ambiguous. Looked up from germline, CDR1 is SQVTM and CDR2 is ANQGSEA. Trimming took off 6 bases at V and 4 bases at J, with 12 bases between the two ends. The CDR3 is 13 amino acids. The CDR3 region has the DNA TGCAGCGTAGGGATAGGAGTCACCGGGGAGCTGTTTTTT. This encodes CSVGIGVTGELFF.

A few counts support this clonotype. V gene TRBV20-1 combines with J gene TRBJ1-1, with a possible D match to TRBD1 (5 bases). The germline V gene has CDR1 DFQATT and CDR2 SNEGSKA (reference sequence). The germline V and J ends were trimmed by 2 bases and 5 bases, with 9 bases remaining between them. There are 12 residues in the CDR3. The CDR3 protein is CSARTRVTEAFF. DNA of the CDR3: TGCAGTGCTAGAACCAGGGTGACTGAAGCTTTCTTT.

Concerning this clonotype: This may come from a read error, since a much larger clone is one base off. This sequence joins TRBV4-1 and TRBJ1-2, with TRBD1 matching over 8 bases. Germline lookup yields CDR1 MGHRA and CDR2 YSYEKL. This CDR3 is built from 14 residues. CDR3 in DNA: TGCGCCAGCTCCGGGACAGGTTCGAGCTATGGCTGCACCTTC. Translated: CASSGTGSSYGCTF.

The rearrangement links TRBV7-9 to TRBJ2-5, with TRBD2 as a possible D gene (5 bases). The CDR3 has 14 amino acids. Trimming left V 4 bases short and J 9 bases short, with 18 bases between. Germline lookup yields CDR1 SEHNR and CDR2 FQNEAQ (reference sequence). CDR3 sequence: CASSSLLVVEAQYF. CDR3 DNA sequence: TGTGCCAGCAGCTCCCTCCTAGTGGTGGAGGCCCAGTACTTC.

This clonotype occurred many times. The rearrangement links TRBV10-3 to TRBJ1-4; perhaps TRBD1 as D (5 bases). CDR3 length equals 14 residues. The V gene lost 4 bases and the J gene lost 10 bases, with 16 bases spanning the gap. Germline V CDR1 and CDR2: ENHRY, SYGVKD. The CDR3 coding sequence is TGTGCCATCAGTGCCCAACAGGTCGGCAGAAAACTGTTTTTT. Amino acids: CAISAQQVGRKLFF.

In this sample, this clonotype turned up many times. The rearrangement uses TRBV6-1 and TRBJ2-7; the match to TRBD1 covers 8 bases. CDR3 length: 15 amino acids. V dropped 7 bases and J dropped 0; count of bases not matched to a gene: 8. CDR1 MNHNS and CDR2 SASEGT come from the germline V gene. The CDR3 DNA reads as TGTGCCAGCACGAAGGACAGGGTGCCCTCCTACGAGCAGTACTTC. The encoded protein is CASTKDRVPSYEQYF.